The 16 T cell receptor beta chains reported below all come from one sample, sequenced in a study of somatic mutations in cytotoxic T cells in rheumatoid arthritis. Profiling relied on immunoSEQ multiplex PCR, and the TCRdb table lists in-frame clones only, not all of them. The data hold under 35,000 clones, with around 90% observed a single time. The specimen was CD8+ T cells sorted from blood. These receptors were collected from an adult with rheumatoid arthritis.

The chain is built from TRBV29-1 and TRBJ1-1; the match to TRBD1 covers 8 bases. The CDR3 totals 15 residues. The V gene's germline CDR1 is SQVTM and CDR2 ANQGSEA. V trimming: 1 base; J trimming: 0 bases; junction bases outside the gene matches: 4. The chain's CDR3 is CSVEAPGGMNTEAFF. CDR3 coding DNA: TGCAGCGTTGAAGCTCCAGGGGGCATGAACACTGAAGCTTTCTTT.

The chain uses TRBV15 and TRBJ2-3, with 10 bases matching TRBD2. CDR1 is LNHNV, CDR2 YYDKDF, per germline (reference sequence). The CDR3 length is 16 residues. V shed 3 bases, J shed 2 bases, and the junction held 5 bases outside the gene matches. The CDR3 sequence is CATSRSSGGLTDTQYF. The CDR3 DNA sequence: TGTGCCACCAGCAGGTCTAGCGGGGGCCTCACAGATACGCAGTATTTT. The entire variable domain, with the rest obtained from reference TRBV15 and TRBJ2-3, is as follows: DAMVIQNPRYQVTQFGKPVTLSCSQTLNHNVMYWYQQKSSQAPKLLFHYYDKDFNNEADTPDNFQSRRPNTSFCFLDIRSPGLGDTAMYLCATSRSSGGLTDTQYFGPGTRLTVL.

CDR3 amino acids: CASSPRSGNSGANVLTF. In DNA form, the CDR3 reads TGTGCCAGCTCACCACGCTCGGGTAACTCTGGGGCCAACGTCCTGACTTTC. The J gene is TRBJ2-6, the V gene TRBV18; no clear D gene. The ends were cut back, 1 base at V and 0 bases at J, with 10 bases in the middle. CDR1 KGHSH and CDR2 LQKENI come from the germline V gene. CDR3 length: 17 residues. The full variable domain, with the rest looked up from reference TRBV18 and TRBJ2-6, is NAGVMQNPRHLVRRRGQEARLRCSPMKGHSHVYWYRQLPEEGLKFMVYLQKENIIDESGMPKERFSAEFPKEGPSILRIQQVVRGDSAAYFCASSPRSGNSGANVLTFGAGSRLTVL.

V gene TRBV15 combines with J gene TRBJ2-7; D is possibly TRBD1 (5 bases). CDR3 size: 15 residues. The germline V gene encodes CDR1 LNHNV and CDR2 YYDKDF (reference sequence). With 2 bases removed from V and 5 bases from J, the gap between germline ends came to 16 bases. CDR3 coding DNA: TGTGCCACCAGCAGACGTAGTGTAGGGGTAAACGAGCAGTACTTC. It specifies CATSRRSVGVNEQYF.

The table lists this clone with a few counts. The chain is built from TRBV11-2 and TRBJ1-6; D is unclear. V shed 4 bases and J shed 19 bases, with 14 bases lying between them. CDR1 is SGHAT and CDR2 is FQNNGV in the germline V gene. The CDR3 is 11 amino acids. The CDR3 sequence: CASSSGLSRHF. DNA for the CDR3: TGTGCCAGCAGCTCTGGACTCTCTCGGCACTTT.

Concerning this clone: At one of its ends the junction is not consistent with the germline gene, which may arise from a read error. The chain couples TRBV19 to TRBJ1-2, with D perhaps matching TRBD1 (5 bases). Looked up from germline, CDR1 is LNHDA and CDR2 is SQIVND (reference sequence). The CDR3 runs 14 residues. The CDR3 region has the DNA TGTGCCAGTAGTTATCTCACGGGACCGCGAATCCTTTTCTTC. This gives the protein CASSYLTGPRILFF.

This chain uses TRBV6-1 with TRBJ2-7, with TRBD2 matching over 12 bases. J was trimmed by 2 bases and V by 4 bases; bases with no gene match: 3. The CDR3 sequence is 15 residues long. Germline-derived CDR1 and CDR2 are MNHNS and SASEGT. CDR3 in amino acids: CASSARLAGAYEQYF. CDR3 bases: TGTGCCAGCAGTGCTCGACTAGCGGGAGCCTACGAGCAGTACTTC.

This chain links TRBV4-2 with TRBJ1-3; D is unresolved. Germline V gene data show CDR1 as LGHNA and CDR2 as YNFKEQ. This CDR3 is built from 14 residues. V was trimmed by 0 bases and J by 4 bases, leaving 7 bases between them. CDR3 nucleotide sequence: TGTGCCAGCAGCCAAGAGTGGGAAGGAAACACCATATATTTT. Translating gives CASSQEWEGNTIYF.

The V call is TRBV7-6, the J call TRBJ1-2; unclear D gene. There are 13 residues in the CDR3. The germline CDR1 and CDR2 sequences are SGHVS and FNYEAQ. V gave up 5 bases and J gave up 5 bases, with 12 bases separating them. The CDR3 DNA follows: TGTGCCAGCAGCGTCGACGGACTATATGGCTACACCTTC. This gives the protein CASSVDGLYGYTF.

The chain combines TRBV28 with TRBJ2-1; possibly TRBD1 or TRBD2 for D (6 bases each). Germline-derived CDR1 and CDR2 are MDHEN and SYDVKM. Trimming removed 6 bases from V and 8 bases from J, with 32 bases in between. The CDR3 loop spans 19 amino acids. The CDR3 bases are TGTGCCAGCAGACCCGCGGGGACATCCTTAGCTCCTACGGGGTATGAGCAGTTCTTC. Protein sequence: CASRPAGTSLAPTGYEQFF.

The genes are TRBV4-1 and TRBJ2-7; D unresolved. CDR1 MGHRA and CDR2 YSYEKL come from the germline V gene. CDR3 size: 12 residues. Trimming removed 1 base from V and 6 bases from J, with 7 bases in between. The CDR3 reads CASSQGMTEQYF. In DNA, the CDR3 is TGCGCCAGCAGCCAAGGTATGACCGAGCAGTACTTC.

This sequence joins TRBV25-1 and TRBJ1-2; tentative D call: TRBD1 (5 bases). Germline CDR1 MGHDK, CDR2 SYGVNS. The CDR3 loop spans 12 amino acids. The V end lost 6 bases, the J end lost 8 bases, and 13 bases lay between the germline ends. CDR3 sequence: CASRLGRDGYTF. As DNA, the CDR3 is TGTGCCAGCAGACTAGGGCGGGACGGCTACACCTTC.

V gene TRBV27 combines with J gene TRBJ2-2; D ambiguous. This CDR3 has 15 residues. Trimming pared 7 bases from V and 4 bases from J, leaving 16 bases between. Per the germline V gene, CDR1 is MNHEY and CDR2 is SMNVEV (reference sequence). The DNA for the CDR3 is TGTGCCAGCACCTCGGACCTCCCGGGCACCGGGGAGCTGTTTTTT. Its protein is CASTSDLPGTGELFF.

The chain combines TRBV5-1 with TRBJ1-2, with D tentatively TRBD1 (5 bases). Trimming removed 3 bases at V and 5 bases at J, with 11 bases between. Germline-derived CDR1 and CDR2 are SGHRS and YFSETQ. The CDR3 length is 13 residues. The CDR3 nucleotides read TGCGCCAGCAGCTCTCCGGAGGGGTATGGCTACACCTTC. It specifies CASSSPEGYGYTF.

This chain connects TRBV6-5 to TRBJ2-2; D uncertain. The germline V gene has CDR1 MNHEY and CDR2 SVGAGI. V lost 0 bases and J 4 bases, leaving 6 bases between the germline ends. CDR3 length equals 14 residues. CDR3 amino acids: CASSYSRVTGELFF. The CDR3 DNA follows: TGTGCCAGCAGTTACTCGAGAGTCACCGGGGAGCTGTTTTTT.

Here the CDR3 DNA reads TGTGCCAGCAGCCGTATGGGCACTGAAGCTTTCTTT. Translation gives CASSRMGTEAFF. The rearrangement links TRBV11-2 to TRBJ1-1, with unresolved D. CDR3 length: 12 amino acids. Trimming cost V 5 bases and J 4 bases, with 8 bases left between them. Germline V lookup: CDR1 SGHAT, CDR2 FQNNGV.